This entry lists 2 T cell receptor beta chains sequenced from one sample in a study of T cell responses to AZD1222 COVID-19 vaccine. Clones were read by immunoSEQ multiplex PCR, and TCRdb kept only the in-frame ones, dropping some. The sample yields approximately 80,000 clones, roughly 88% seen once. The input for sequencing was peripheral blood, taken 28 days after the second AZD1222 dose. These receptors originate from an adult who received the AZD1222 COVID-19 vaccine.

The V call is TRBV6-1, the J call TRBJ2-7, with 11 bases matching TRBD1. The CDR3 is made up of 15 amino acids. Germline-derived CDR1 and CDR2 are MNHNS and SASEGT. V shed 2 bases and J 3 bases; nucleotides not matched to a gene: 3. CDR3 in DNA: TGTGCCAGCAGTGAATCCGGGACAGGGGGCTACGAGCAGTACTTC. Translating gives CASSESGTGGYEQYF.

The V gene is TRBV5-4, the J gene TRBJ1-3, with D possibly matching TRBD1 (5 bases). CDR3 length equals 14 residues. V lost 0 bases and J 4 bases, leaving 8 bases between the germline ends. CDR1 and CDR2 from the germline V gene are SGHNT and YYREEE (reference sequence). CDR3 in amino acids: CASSLETGGNTIYF. The CDR3 DNA reads TGTGCCAGCAGCTTGGAAACAGGCGGAAACACCATATATTTT.